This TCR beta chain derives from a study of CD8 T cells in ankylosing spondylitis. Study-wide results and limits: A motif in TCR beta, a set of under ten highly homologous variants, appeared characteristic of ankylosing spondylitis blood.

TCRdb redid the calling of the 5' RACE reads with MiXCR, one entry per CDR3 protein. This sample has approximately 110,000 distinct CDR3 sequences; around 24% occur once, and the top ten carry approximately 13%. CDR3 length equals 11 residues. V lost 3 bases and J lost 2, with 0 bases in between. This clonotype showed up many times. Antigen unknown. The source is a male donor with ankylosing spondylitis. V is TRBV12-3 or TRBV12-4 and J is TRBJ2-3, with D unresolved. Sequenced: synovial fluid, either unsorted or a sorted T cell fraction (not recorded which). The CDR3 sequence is CASSFTDTQYF. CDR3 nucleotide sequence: TGTGCCAGCAGTTTCACAGATACGCAGTATTTT.